This TCR beta chain stems from a study of blood T cell repertoires in COVID-19. Study details: In each case, the material was cDNA or gDNA derived from T cells, B-cell-depleted T cells, or PBMCs.

The CDR3 is 15 residues long. Per germline, CDR1 MDHEN and CDR2 SYDVKM. V gave up 5 bases and J gave up 4 bases, with 15 bases separating them. Sequencing was performed with immunoSEQ multiplex PCR; in TCRdb, only in-frame clones are kept and a portion is missing. The data hold about 85,000 clones, with 85% to 95% observed a single time. V usage is TRBV28 and J usage is TRBJ2-1; D is possibly TRBD2 (6 bases). The specimen was peripheral blood. The clonotype was recovered from a human donor with active COVID-19. The donor label of this sample is uncertain. The CDR3, as DNA: TGTGCCAGCAGTCCAAGAGGGAGGTTTTACAATGAGCAGTTCTTC. The encoded protein is CASSPRGRFYNEQFF. Full variable domain (remainder filled in from reference TRBV28 and TRBJ2-1): DVKVTQSSRYLVKRTGEKVFLECVQDMDHENMFWYRQDPGLGLRLIYFSYDVKMKEKGDIPEGYSVSREKKERFSLILESASTNQTSMYLCASSPRGRFYNEQFFGPGTRLTVL.